This is a list of T cell receptor beta chains from one sample in a study of cytomegalovirus exposure and HLA in healthy donors. Libraries were prepared by immunoSEQ multiplex PCR; TCRdb keeps only in-frame clonotypes and omits some of them. The table shows fewer than 200,000 clones, with around 84% occurring only once. Sample: PBMCs. The receptors come from a man aged 18 to 30 in good health and CMV-seropositive. The conserved cysteine and the conserved F or W are not part of the CDR3 here.

CDR3 protein,J gene,V gene
ASTGVSGNGYT,TRBJ1-2,TRBV2
ASSLGPVVDRGAF,TRBJ1-1,TRBV5-6
AVGTGQGNTIY,TRBJ1-3,TRBV19
ASSLAPRVQYEQY,TRBJ2-7,TRBV7-2
ASSRGQGNIQY,TRBJ2-4,TRBV9
ASSLGTTYEQY,TRBJ2-7,TRBV7-7
ASSFGGATGELF,TRBJ2-2,TRBV11-1
ASSFRRGGLNNEQF,TRBJ2-1,TRBV7-6
ASSPGTWAIGSGANVLT,TRBJ2-6,TRBV18
ASSQEGGGAVTGELF,TRBJ2-2,TRBV4-1
ASSLAPGDQPQH,TRBJ1-5,TRBV5-1